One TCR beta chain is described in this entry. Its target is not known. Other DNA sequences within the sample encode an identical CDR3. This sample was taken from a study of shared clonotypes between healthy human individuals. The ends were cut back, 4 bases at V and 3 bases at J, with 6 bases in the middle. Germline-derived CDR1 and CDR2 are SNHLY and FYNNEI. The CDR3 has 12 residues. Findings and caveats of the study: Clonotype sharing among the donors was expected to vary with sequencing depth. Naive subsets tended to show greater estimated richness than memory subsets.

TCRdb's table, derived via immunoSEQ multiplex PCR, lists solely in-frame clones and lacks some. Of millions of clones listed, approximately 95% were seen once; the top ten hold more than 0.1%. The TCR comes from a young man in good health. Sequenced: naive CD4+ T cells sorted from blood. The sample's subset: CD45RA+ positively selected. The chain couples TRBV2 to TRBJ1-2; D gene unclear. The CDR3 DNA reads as TGTGCCAGCAGTGGGACTGACTATGGCTACACCTTC. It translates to CASSGTDYGYTF.